This entry lists 9 T cell receptor beta chains sequenced from one sample in a study of regulatory dendritic cells for organ transplantation. Generated by immunoSEQ multiplex PCR, the TCRdb table keeps only in-frame clones and is missing some. The data show 25,000 to 30,000 clones, roughly 84% seen once. The sequencing sample was made of naive CD8+ T cells from blood. Subset: CD45RA+ naive T cells. The receptor set was obtained from a human donor in good health.

The rearrangement joins TRBV5-6 to TRBJ2-5, with 10 bases aligning to TRBD1. Germline V lookup: CDR1 SGHDT, CDR2 YYEEEE. The V and J ends lost 0 bases and 5 bases, in that order; junction bases with no gene match: 7. This CDR3 region has 16 residues. The CDR3, as DNA: TGTGCCAGCAGCTTGGCCGAGGGACAGGGGTGGGAGACCCAGTACTTC. Its protein product is CASSLAEGQGWETQYF.

V and J are TRBV7-2 and TRBJ2-7; 8 bases are a match to TRBD2. Trimming removed 3 bases from V and 4 bases from J; junction bases left unmatched: 5. CDR1 is SGHTA and CDR2 is FQGNSA in the germline V gene. This CDR3 region has 14 residues. CDR3 DNA: TGTGCCAGCAGCTTCGCGGGGGGCGCTTACGAGCAGTACTTC. As protein: CASSFAGGAYEQYF.

The gene calls are TRBV19 and TRBJ2-6, with TRBD1 matching over 10 bases. The V gene end was trimmed by 6 bases and the J gene end by 0 bases; junction bases not matched to a gene: 8. The length of the CDR3 is 18 residues. Germline CDR1 and CDR2: LNHDA and SQIVND (reference sequence). The CDR3 DNA reads TGTGCCAGTAGAGGGGCCGGGACAGGGGTCTCTGGGGCCAACGTCCTGACTTTC. Its protein is CASRGAGTGVSGANVLTF.

The rearrangement links TRBV25-1 to TRBJ1-2, with a tentative D call TRBD1 (5 bases). Trimming pared 3 bases from V and 9 bases from J, leaving 20 bases between. Germline assignment: CDR1 MGHDK and CDR2 SYGVNS. This CDR3 spans 15 amino acids. This chain's CDR3 is CASSDPPGGDESYTF. Written as DNA, the CDR3 is TGTGCCAGCAGTGACCCCCCGGGGGGGGATGAGAGCTACACCTTC.

Notes on this clone: An end of the junction differs from the germline gene, which may be a read error. V and J are TRBV5-4 and TRBJ2-7, with 8 bases matching TRBD1. CDR1 is SGHNT, CDR2 YYREEE, per germline (reference sequence). The CDR3 spans 16 residues. The CDR3 spells CASSLDPGQEVYGQYF. In DNA, the CDR3 is TGTGCCAGCAGCCTGGACCCGGGACAGGAGGTTTACGGGCAGTACTTC.

V and J are TRBV9 and TRBJ2-1; 7 bases match TRBD2. From germline, CDR1 is SGDLS and CDR2 YYNGEE. There are 14 residues in the CDR3. Trimming at V came to 0 bases and at J to 8 bases, leaving 5 bases not matched to a gene. CDR3 region: CASSVGRGGYEQFF. CDR3 coding DNA: TGTGCCAGCAGCGTAGGCCGGGGAGGGTATGAGCAGTTCTTC.

V gene TRBV4-3 combines with J gene TRBJ2-1, with 9 bases identical to TRBD2. The trim removed 1 base at V and 2 bases at J, leaving 3 bases unmatched. CDR3 length equals 16 residues. CDR1 and CDR2 from the germline V gene are LGHNA and YSLEER. CDR3 loop: CASSQGKRGAYNEQFF. In nucleotides, the CDR3 is TGCGCCAGCAGCCAAGGAAAGCGGGGGGCCTACAATGAGCAGTTCTTC.

V gene TRBV9 combines with J gene TRBJ1-6; D gene ambiguous. The germline V gene encodes CDR1 SGDLS and CDR2 YYNGEE. With 3 bases removed from V and 7 bases from J, the gap between germline ends came to 8 bases. The CDR3 spans 13 residues. In DNA form, the CDR3 reads TGTGCCAGCAGCGGTGCTGGCAATTCACCCCTCCACTTT. Its protein product is CASSGAGNSPLHF.

The chain recombines TRBV27 with TRBJ1-6; 7 bases are shared with TRBD1. V shed 8 bases and J 4 bases; nucleotides not matched to a gene: 11. Germline V CDR1 and CDR2: MNHEY, SMNVEV (reference sequence). The CDR3 has 16 amino acids. Here the CDR3 reads CASDYRDSDYNSPLHF. The CDR3 region has the DNA TGTGCCAGCGATTACCGGGACAGCGATTATAATTCACCCCTCCACTTT.